The rows below give T cell receptor beta chains drawn from one sample of a study of OX40 agonist ivuxolimab in advanced cancers. Profiled with immunoSEQ multiplex PCR; TCRdb holds only in-frame clones, not every one. The sample carries about 82,000 clones, approximately 89% recorded once. Sequences were derived from CD4+ or CD8+ T cells sorted from blood, sampled in a trial of the OX40 agonist ivuxolimab. The origin of the receptors is an adult with an advanced solid tumor such as melanoma, head and neck, liver or kidney cancer. CDR3s include the opening cysteine and the closing phenylalanine or tryptophan. The D gene is left open where the match is weak. Where a row states a size, it is once, few, many or the class of an expanded clone; other rows omit it.

V,D,J,size,DNA,CDR3
TRBV29-1,TRBD2,TRBJ2-2,few,TGCAGCGTTGGAGGACTAGCGGTGAACACCGGGGAGCTGTTTTTT,CSVGGLAVNTGELFF
TRBV4-1,TRBD2,TRBJ2-6,.,TGCGCCAGCAGCCAAGATTACTTGGGACTAGCGGGGGGATACTCTGGGGCCAACGTCCTGACTTTC,CASSQDYLGLAGGYSGANVLTF
TRBV6-6,.,TRBJ1-5,.,TGTGCCAGCAGTCCGCCCCGGGGAGGCAATCAGCCCCAGCATTTT,CASSPPRGGNQPQHF
TRBV7-2,.,TRBJ1-3,.,TGTGCCAGCAGCCTTTACGGGGGAAACACCATATATTTT,CASSLYGGNTIYF
TRBV6-5,.,TRBJ1-2,once,TGTGCCAGCAGGACAGGTTCTAACTATGGCTACACCTTC,CASRTGSNYGYTF
TRBV18,.,TRBJ2-7,.,TGTGCCAGCTCCCCGGCCCCGGGCTACGAGCAGTACTTC,CASSPAPGYEQYF
TRBV18,.,TRBJ2-5,.,TGTGCCAGCTCACCGGGGGCCGGTGGAATTGAGACCCAGTACTTC,CASSPGAGGIETQYF
TRBV11-2,.,TRBJ2-3,.,TGTGCCAGCAGTCCCCTCGGTACGCAGTATTTT,CASSPLGTQYF
TRBV19,.,TRBJ2-1,.,TGTGCCAGTAGGACCAGCACAGGGACGCTCTACAATGAGCAGTTCTTC,CASRTSTGTLYNEQFF
TRBV9,.,TRBJ1-1,.,TGTGCCAGCAGCCCGGCCAGCAACACTGAAGCTTTCTTT,CASSPASNTEAFF
TRBV7-9,TRBD2,TRBJ2-1,.,TGTGCCAGCAGCCCGCCGATTCGGCTAGCGGTCTCCAATGAGCAGTTCTTC,CASSPPIRLAVSNEQFF
TRBV14,TRBD1,TRBJ1-2,.,TGTGCCAGCAGCCACACCGGGACAGAAAACTATGGCTACACCTTC,CASSHTGTENYGYTF
TRBV10-2,TRBD1,TRBJ1-5,few,TGCGCCAGCAGTCAGGGACAGGGAGAGACACAGCCCCAGCATTTT,CASSQGQGETQPQHF
TRBV2,.,TRBJ2-5,.,TGTGCCAGCAGACGGGGCCAAGAGACCCAGTACTTC,CASRRGQETQYF
TRBV6-6,TRBD2,TRBJ2-7,.,TGTGCCAGCAGTTACTCTCCCGGGGGGGCCGGTTACGAGCAGTACTTC,CASSYSPGGAGYEQYF
TRBV7-8,.,TRBJ1-4,.,TGTGCCAGCAGCTTAGGAGAAGGGGCGTCTGAAAAACTGTTTTTT,CASSLGEGASEKLFF
TRBV2,TRBD1,TRBJ2-7,.,TGTGCCAGCAGTGGGGGTAGGGGGCTCTACGAGCAGTACTTC,CASSGGRGLYEQYF
TRBV7-9,.,TRBJ1-2,.,TGTGCCAGCAGCCTTCCCGGCGGGGTCGGCTACACCTTC,CASSLPGGVGYTF
TRBV23-1,TRBD1,TRBJ2-5,once,TGCGCCAGCAGACGACAGGGCGAAGAGACCCAGTACTTC,CASRRQGEETQYF
TRBV4-1,TRBD1,TRBJ1-5,once,TGCGCCAGCAGCCAAGATTGGGGGACAGGAGGAGTAAATCAGCCCCAGCATTTT,CASSQDWGTGGVNQPQHF
TRBV7-2,TRBD1,TRBJ1-2,.,TGTGCCAGCAGCTCCCGACAGGGACCACGGGGCTACACCTTC,CASSSRQGPRGYTF
TRBV28,.,TRBJ2-5,.,TGTGCCAGCAGTTTAGGGGCAAATAGCTTTCAAGAGACCCAGTACTTC,CASSLGANSFQETQYF
TRBV5-1,.,TRBJ1-1,.,TGCGCCAGCAGCAATCAGGGGATCCGAAACGCTTTCTTT,CASSNQGIRNAFF
TRBV6-6,TRBD1,TRBJ1-1,.,TGTGCCAGCAGTTACCGACAGGGACTGAACACTGAAGCTTTCTTT,CASSYRQGLNTEAFF
TRBV30,.,TRBJ1-4,.,TGTGCCTGGAGTGCGACCCGGACGGGTCTTAATGAAAAACTGTTTTTT,CAWSATRTGLNEKLFF
TRBV6-1,TRBD1,TRBJ2-2,.,TGTGCCAGCAGAAACCGGGACAGTCTGTCCGGGGAGCTGTTTTTT,CASRNRDSLSGELFF
TRBV25-1,.,TRBJ2-2,.,TGTGCCAGCACCGGGGGACAGCCGAACACCGGGGAGCTGTTTTTT,CASTGGQPNTGELFF
TRBV9,.,TRBJ1-1,.,TGTGCCAGCAGCGTAGTGGGGAGACTGAACACTGAAGCTTTCTTT,CASSVVGRLNTEAFF
TRBV2,.,TRBJ1-1,.,TGTGCCAGCAGTGCGGGGGCGTTTGGCACTGAAGCTTTCTTT,CASSAGAFGTEAFF
TRBV7-9,.,TRBJ2-3,.,TGTGCCAGCAGCCGCAGAGTCGGGACGCAGTATTTT,CASSRRVGTQYF
TRBV7-9,.,TRBJ1-4,.,TGTGCCAGCAGCAGATACCCTGAGGAAAAACTGTTTTTT,CASSRYPEEKLFF
TRBV7-8,.,TRBJ2-1,.,TGTGCCAGCAGCTTAGGAGGCGAGGGTGGGTCCTACAATGAGCAGTTCTTC,CASSLGGEGGSYNEQFF
TRBV7-2,.,TRBJ1-2,.,TGTGCCAGCAGCTTAGCAATGGCTGTAGGGACTAACTATGGCTACACCTTC,CASSLAMAVGTNYGYTF
TRBV9,.,TRBJ2-3,.,TGTGCCAGCAGCCCCCTAGGGGGACCCGGGGCAGATACGCAGTATTTT,CASSPLGGPGADTQYF
TRBV7-9,.,TRBJ1-5,.,TGTGCCAGCAGCACGACAGGTTATAGCAATCAGCCCCAGCATTTT,CASSTTGYSNQPQHF
TRBV5-1,TRBD1,TRBJ1-1,.,TGCGCCAGCAGGGGAGGCGCAGGGGGTAGCACTGAAGCTTTCTTT,CASRGGAGGSTEAFF
TRBV7-2,TRBD1,TRBJ1-3,.,TGTGCCAGCAGCAAGCAGGGGGCGACTGGAAACACCATATATTTT,CASSKQGATGNTIYF